Listed below are T cell receptor beta chains from one sample, sequenced in a study of shared T cell receptors in the human thymus. Only in-frame clones appear in the TCRdb table, and some are missing; sequencing was by immunoSEQ multiplex PCR. Of hundreds of thousands of clones in the sample, about 95% are singletons; the top ten hold about 0.02%. The sample comprised thymocytes. All receptors derive from a human donor. Each CDR3 is given with its conserved first and last residue. D genes are given only for firm matches. Size tells how often a clone was seen (once, few, many) or the class of an expanded clone, and some rows leave it out.

D gene	V gene	J gene	clone size	CDR3 DNA	CDR3 protein
-	TRBV12-2	TRBJ1-1	-	TGTGCAAGTCGCTCGTCAAACCCAGGGCAGGGTGACACTGAAGCTTTCTTT	CASRSSNPGQGDTEAFF
-	TRBV19	TRBJ2-3	-	TGTGCCAGTAGTTCGCCGGATACGCAGTATTTT	CASSSPDTQYF
TRBD2	TRBV28	TRBJ2-3	-	TGTGCCAGCAGTTCCCCAAGGGAGGACAGCGGGAGTCTAGATACGCAGTATTTT	CASSSPREDSGSLDTQYF
-	TRBV27	TRBJ2-1	-	TGTGCCAGCAGACCTCCCCCCGGGCTAGCCCAAAGTAACAATGAGCAGTTCTTC	CASRPPPGLAQSNNEQFF
-	TRBV28	TRBJ2-7	-	TGTGCCAGCAGTTCATGGGATGGGGGCAGCTACTACGAGCAGTACTTC	CASSSWDGGSYYEQYF
-	TRBV5-4	TRBJ1-1	-	TGTGCCAGCAGCTTGATGTGGGGGGGCACTGAAGCTTTCTTT	CASSLMWGGTEAFF
-	TRBV28	TRBJ2-3	-	TGTGCCAGCGACCTTACCGTTACACGGGTCACAGATACGCAGTATTTT	CASDLTVTRVTDTQYF
TRBD2	TRBV27	TRBJ2-5	-	TGTGCCAGCAGTTCCCCCCCGGGACTAGCGGACTCTGGGGGGCAAGAGACCCAGTACTTC	CASSSPPGLADSGGQETQYF
-	TRBV30	TRBJ1-5	-	TGTGCCTGGGACGATACAGGGCTAAATCAGCCCCAGCATTTT	CAWDDTGLNQPQHF
TRBD1	TRBV23-1	TRBJ2-3	once	TGCGCCAGCAGTCGTAGGGACAGGGGCGCAGATACGCAGTATTTT	CASSRRDRGADTQYF
-	TRBV10-3	TRBJ2-7	-	TGTGCCATCAGTGAGGACAGGTACGAGCAGTACTTC	CAISEDRYEQYF
-	TRBV7-2	TRBJ2-5	-	TGTGCCAGCAGCCCCCCGGGGGCAAGGGAGACCCAGTACTTC	CASSPPGARETQYF
-	TRBV25-1	TRBJ2-1	once	TGTGCCAGCAGTGAAACAGAGCCCTACAATGAGCAGTTCTTC	CASSETEPYNEQFF
TRBD1	TRBV9	TRBJ2-3	-	TGTGCCAGCAGCGCCCGACAGGGCTTTAGGGATACGCAGTATTTT	CASSARQGFRDTQYF